This paragraph reports one T cell receptor (beta chain). Profiling relied on immunoSEQ multiplex PCR, and the TCRdb table lists in-frame clones only, not all of them. The data contain 350,000 to 600,000 clones, 80% to 90% of them seen just once; the ten biggest clones take up 1.5% to 2%. The treatment is: some 20 received Ad26.COV2.S at low or high dose, single or two shots; roughly five received placebo; per-sample allocation not given. Sample collection was performed on day 63 after the first vaccine or placebo injection. An Ad26 vector was used to express Wuhan-strain SARS-CoV-2 spike as the vaccine. This sample was taken from a study of Ad26.COV2.S vaccination and SARS-CoV-2 variants. The V gene lost 6 bases and the J gene lost 7 bases, with 18 bases spanning the gap. Germline CDR1 MNHEY, CDR2 SVGAGI. The CDR3 consists of 14 residues.

The sample here was peripheral blood, taken in a trial of Ad26.COV2.S vaccine versus placebo. The gene calls are TRBV6-5 and TRBJ2-5, with D possibly matching TRBD2 (5 bases). The source of this sequence is a person between 18 and 60 years old who received the Ad26.COV2.S COVID-19 vaccine or a placebo. The chain's CDR3 is CASSPRDGRGTQYF. As DNA, the CDR3 is TGTGCCAGCAGCCCCCGGGATGGTCGGGGGACCCAGTACTTC.